These 6 T cell receptor beta chains came from one sample sequenced in a study of blood T cell repertoires in COVID-19. Profiling relied on immunoSEQ multiplex PCR, and the TCRdb table lists in-frame clones only, not all of them. This sample has fewer than 250,000 clones, with around 87% found just once. Sequencing was done on a sample of peripheral blood. All receptors come from a man between 60 and 70 years old with acute or convalescent COVID-19.

This clone was found once. The rearrangement joins TRBV6-2 or TRBV6-3 to TRBJ2-7; 9 bases map to TRBD1. This CDR3 has 15 residues. V dropped 6 bases and J dropped 6; count of bases not matched to a gene: 12. CDR1 and CDR2 (germline): MNHEY, SVGEGT. This CDR3 is CASSPSGTGFAEQYF. In nucleotides, the CDR3 is TGTGCCAGCAGCCCGTCCGGGACAGGGTTTGCCGAGCAGTACTTC.

The CDR3 DNA reads TGCGCCAGCAGCTTGGGACAGCTTAACTATGGCTACACCTTC. Protein: CASSLGQLNYGYTF. The V call is TRBV5-1, the J call TRBJ1-2, with D maybe TRBD1 (5 bases). V was pared by 0 bases and J by 1 base, with 7 bases between. This CDR3 has 14 amino acids. CDR1 and CDR2 from the germline V gene are SGHRS and YFSETQ. The full variable domain, in which reference TRBV5-1 and TRBJ1-2 provide the parts outside the CDR3, is KAGVTQTPRYLIKTRGQQVTLSCSPISGHRSVSWYQQTPGQGLQFLFEYFSETQRNKGNFPGRFSGRQFSNSRSEMNVSTLELGDSALYLCASSLGQLNYGYTFGSGTRLTVV.

V usage is TRBV27 and J usage is TRBJ2-7; TRBD2 is a possible D gene (5 bases). Trimming removed 0 bases at V and 11 bases at J, with 14 bases between. The CDR3 is made up of 13 amino acids. CDR1 and CDR2 from the germline V gene are MNHEY and SMNVEV (reference sequence). The CDR3 protein is CASSLSTGLLEYF. CDR3 DNA: TGTGCCAGCAGTTTATCTACCGGACTGCTAGAGTACTTC.

The CDR3 nucleotides are TGTGCCAGTCAGGGGGTTGGCACCGGGGAGCTGTTTTTT. Protein sequence: CASQGVGTGELFF. The chain uses TRBV19 and TRBJ2-2; 7 bases are a match to TRBD1. Germline V gene lookup returns CDR1 LNHDA and CDR2 SQIVND (reference sequence). This CDR3 has 13 amino acids. Trimming cost V 8 bases and J 4 bases; bases outside gene matches: 4.

The chain couples TRBV4-1 to TRBJ2-2; a weak D match, TRBD1 (5 bases). The CDR3 totals 17 residues. V lost 0 bases to trimming and J lost 0 bases, with 11 bases between them. Germline V lookup: CDR1 MGHRA, CDR2 YSYEKL. Here the CDR3 DNA reads TGCGCCAGCAGCCAAGACGTGGGCAGGGCGAACACCGGGGAGCTGTTTTTT. Its protein is CASSQDVGRANTGELFF.

The V call is TRBV7-9, the J call TRBJ1-2; D remains ambiguous. Germline lookup yields CDR1 SEHNR and CDR2 FQNEAQ (reference sequence). Deletions cut 0 bases from V and 4 bases from J, with 21 bases between. The CDR3 length is 18 residues. The CDR3 coding sequence is TGTGCCAGCAGCTTAGCGGTGTCCGGGGTTTCGATTGGCTATGGCTACACCTTC. It is translated as CASSLAVSGVSIGYGYTF. Full variable domain (rest looked up from reference TRBV7-9 and TRBJ1-2): DTGVSQNPRHKITKRGQNVTFRCDPISEHNRLYWYRQTLGQGPEFLTYFQNEAQLEKSRLLSDRFSAERPKGSFSTLEIQRTEQGDSAMYLCASSLAVSGVSIGYGYTFGSGTRLTVV.